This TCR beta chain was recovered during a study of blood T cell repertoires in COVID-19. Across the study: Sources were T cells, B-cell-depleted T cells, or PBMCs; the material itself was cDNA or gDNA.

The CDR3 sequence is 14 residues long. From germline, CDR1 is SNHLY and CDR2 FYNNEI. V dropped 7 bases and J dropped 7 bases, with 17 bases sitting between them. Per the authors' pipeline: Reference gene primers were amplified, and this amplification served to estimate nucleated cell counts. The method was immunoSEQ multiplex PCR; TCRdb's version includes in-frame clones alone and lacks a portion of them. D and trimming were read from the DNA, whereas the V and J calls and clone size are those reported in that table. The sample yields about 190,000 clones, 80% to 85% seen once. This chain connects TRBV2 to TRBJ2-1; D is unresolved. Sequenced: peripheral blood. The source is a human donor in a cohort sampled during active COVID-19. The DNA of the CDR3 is TGTGCCAGCATAGAGCCGGTGTCGGGTAATGAGCAGTTCTTC. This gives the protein CASIEPVSGNEQFF.